These T cell receptor beta chains were read from a single sample in a study of vaccination and CD4 T cells after COVID-19. The antigens these receptors bind are not known. TCRdb analysed the PCR reads with MiXCR anew, one entry per CDR3 protein. The table shows about 10,000 distinct CDR3 sequences, with approximately 29% occurring only once. Material: CD4+ T cells from blood, cultured in vitro, obtained after SARS-CoV-2 vaccination. Receptor source: a human donor who had recovered from COVID-19. Both conserved end residues are part of each CDR3. Each record gives: V gene, D gene, clone size, J gene, CDR3 protein, CDR3 DNA. A D gene is named only where the DNA matches it firmly. Size is omitted from some rows. Given values are once, few, many or a class for expanded clones.

>TRBV14|TRBD2|.|TRBJ2-7
CASSRAGGPYEQYF
TGTGCCAGCAGCCGTGCGGGAGGGCCGTACGAGCAGTACTTC
>TRBV7-2|.|few|TRBJ2-7
CASSPSTGYEQYF
TGTGCCAGCAGCCCCTCAACAGGATACGAGCAGTACTTC
>TRBV20-1|TRBD1|few|TRBJ1-5
CSAMTGSNQPQHF
TGCAGTGCGATGACAGGGAGCAATCAGCCCCAGCATTTT
>TRBV27|.|few|TRBJ2-5
CASTGGAVETQYF
TGTGCCAGCACCGGGGGCGCCGTAGAGACCCAGTACTTC
>TRBV21-1|.|.|TRBJ2-3
CASSKEKDRLTFPSTDTQYF
TGTGCCAGCAGCAAGGAGAAGGACAGGTTGACATTCCCTAGCACAGATACGCAGTATTTT
>TRBV4-1|.|few|TRBJ2-4
CASKAGTGAKNIQYF
TGCGCCAGCAAAGCCGGGACTGGGGCCAAAAACATTCAGTACTTC
>TRBV5-6|.|.|TRBJ1-5
CVSSLADRVGQPQHF
TGTGTCAGCAGCTTGGCGGATAGGGTCGGTCAGCCCCAGCATTTT
>TRBV7-2|TRBD1|.|TRBJ2-1
CASSQRDRGGNEQFF
TGTGCCAGCAGCCAACGGGACAGGGGGGGCAATGAGCAGTTCTTC
>TRBV20-1|TRBD2|medium-sized|TRBJ2-7
CSAPVAGFYEQYF
TGCAGTGCACCGGTAGCGGGATTTTACGAGCAGTACTTC
>TRBV24-1|TRBD2|.|TRBJ2-1
CATSGTGALTSGSPSGSNEQFF
TGTGCCACCAGTGGGACAGGGGCGCTAACTAGCGGGAGTCCGTCTGGATCCAATGAGCAGTTCTTC
>TRBV7-2|.|few|TRBJ2-1
CASSPRWGDNEQFF
TGTGCCAGCAGCCCCCGCTGGGGGGACAATGAGCAGTTCTTC
>TRBV6-1|TRBD1|.|TRBJ1-5
CATSSGTGGRAQPQHF
TGTGCCACTTCGTCCGGGACAGGGGGGAGGGCCCAGCCCCAGCATTTT
>TRBV7-6|TRBD1|few|TRBJ1-1
CASSLEGAGTEAFF
TGTGCCAGCAGCTTAGAGGGGGCTGGGACTGAAGCTTTCTTT
>TRBV6-5|.|.|TRBJ1-2
CASSYSGQDYGYTF
TGTGCCAGCAGTTACTCCGGTCAGGACTATGGCTACACCTTC
>TRBV24-1|.|few|TRBJ2-6
CATSVGRAGANVLTF
TGTGCCACCAGTGTTGGCAGGGCTGGGGCCAACGTCCTGACTTTC
>TRBV7-2|.|.|TRBJ2-5
CASSLVNGGETQYF
TGTGCCAGCAGCTTAGTCAATGGCGGGGAGACCCAGTACTTC
>TRBV5-1|TRBD1|.|TRBJ2-7
CASSWGQGGYEQYF
TGCGCCAGCAGCTGGGGACAGGGAGGTTACGAGCAGTACTTC
>TRBV5-1|TRBD2|.|TRBJ2-1
CASSFTPSGRGNNEQFF
TGCGCCAGCAGCTTCACCCCTAGCGGGAGGGGCAACAATGAGCAGTTCTTC
>TRBV6-1|.|few|TRBJ1-2
CASRRGRATNYGYTF
TGTGCCAGCAGGAGAGGGAGGGCTACTAACTATGGCTACACCTTC
>TRBV20-1|TRBD1|few|TRBJ1-6
CSARATGQRDSPLHF
TGCAGTGCTAGAGCCACGGGACAGCGGGATTCACCCCTCCACTTT
>TRBV19|.|few|TRBJ2-7
CASSRMGGASYEQYF
TGTGCCAGTAGTCGAATGGGGGGGGCGTCCTACGAGCAGTACTTC
>TRBV19|.|few|TRBJ2-7
CASRDGKYEQYF
TGTGCCAGCCGGGACGGCAAATACGAGCAGTACTTC
>TRBV20-1|.|.|TRBJ2-2
CSARDPRKGPPGELFF
TGCAGTGCTAGAGACCCACGGAAAGGTCCACCGGGGGAGCTGTTTTTT
>TRBV4-2|TRBD1|.|TRBJ2-6
CASSQAGQGATGANVLTF
TGTGCCAGCAGCCAAGCCGGGCAGGGGGCAACTGGGGCCAACGTCCTGACTTTC
>TRBV7-2|.|few|TRBJ2-7
CASSPALPGAYEQYF
TGTGCCAGCAGCCCAGCCCTACCCGGAGCCTACGAGCAGTACTTC
>TRBV19|.|few|TRBJ1-2
CASSYRTYGYTF
TGTGCCAGTAGTTATAGGACCTATGGCTACACCTTC
>TRBV12-3/TRBV12-4|.|.|TRBJ2-5
CASRGERRGETQYF
TGTGCCAGCAGGGGAGAGCGGCGTGGGGAGACCCAGTACTTC
>TRBV2|.|.|TRBJ1-2
CASSATTGGNYGYTF
TGTGCCAGCAGTGCGACCACCGGGGGCAACTATGGCTACACCTTC
>TRBV6-1|.|few|TRBJ1-6
CASTLRRDYSSPLHF
TGTGCCAGCACCCTTCGTCGGGATTATAGTTCACCCCTCCACTTT
>TRBV7-2|TRBD2|.|TRBJ2-7
CASSFRGLAGGTYEQYF
TGTGCCAGCAGCTTCCGAGGACTAGCGGGAGGGACGTACGAGCAGTACTTC
>TRBV20-1|.|few|TRBJ2-7
CSARAPGPNSYEQYF
TGCAGTGCTAGAGCTCCGGGACCCAACTCCTACGAGCAGTACTTC
>TRBV20-1|.|.|TRBJ1-2
CSSFHYGYTF
TGCAGTTCCTTTCACTATGGCTACACCTTC
>TRBV12-3/TRBV12-4|.|.|TRBJ1-2
CASSLRDFYGYTF
TGTGCCAGCAGTTTAAGAGATTTCTATGGCTACACCTTC
>TRBV7-2|TRBD2|.|TRBJ2-2
CASSLAGGPAGELFF
TGTGCCAGCAGCTTAGCGGGAGGGCCGGCCGGGGAGCTGTTTTTT
>TRBV6-2/TRBV6-3|.|.|TRBJ2-7
CASSLTNNEQYF
TGTGCCAGCAGTTTAACCAACAATGAGCAGTACTTC
>TRBV19|.|.|TRBJ2-1
CASSKSVDAYNEQFF
TGTGCCAGTAGTAAGTCCGTGGACGCCTACAATGAGCAGTTCTTC
>TRBV7-6|.|.|TRBJ2-3
CASSLSNTGVECF
TGTGCCAGCAGCTTGTCCAATACGGGAGTTGAGTGTTTT